The clone carrying this TCR beta chain was seen more than once but under ten times. Its target is unknown. The data belong to a study of early T cells in non-severe SARS-CoV-2 infection. As for the study in general: Sequencing input comprised bulk RNA from unsorted whole blood; chain pairing was not available. Study-level findings and limits: The VDJdb matching leaned toward anti-spike CD8 responses and overlooked private and CD4 specificities.

Germline values: CDR1 SGHTA, CDR2 FQGNSA. CDR3 size: 12 residues. Trimming removed 5 bases from V and 3 bases from J, with 8 bases in between. Each single cDNA molecule received a unique molecular identifier. TCRdb reanalysed the 5' RACE reads using MiXCR and keeps one entry per CDR3 protein. The sample yields about 97,000 distinct CDR3 sequences, about 10% seen once. The sample was whole blood, taken at baseline. The rearrangement joins TRBV7-2 to TRBJ2-7, with D uncertain. The sequence was collected from an adult who was a healthcare worker with PCR-confirmed SARS-CoV-2 infection or an uninfected control (not recorded which). CDR3 nucleotide sequence: TGTGCCAGCAGCCGTACCTTCTACGAGCAGTACTTC. Residues: CASSRTFYEQYF.